The next 5 T cell receptor beta chains were all read from a single sample in a study of blood T cell repertoires in COVID-19. Profiled with immunoSEQ multiplex PCR; TCRdb holds only in-frame clones, not every one. The repertoire includes about 320,000 clones, about 85% of them detected once, and around 1.9% sits in the top ten. Sequencing was done on a sample of PBMCs or T cells enriched from blood (not recorded which). The receptors were sampled from a woman aged 25 to 39 who had been exposed to COVID-19.

This clone was seen a single time. Here the CDR3 DNA reads TGCGCCAGCAGGGGACTAGCGTGGCCTCACGAGCAGTACTTC. Amino acids: CASRGLAWPHEQYF. The chain employs TRBV10-1 and TRBJ2-7; the match to TRBD2 covers 10 bases. Germline-derived CDR1 and CDR2 are WNHNN and SYGVQD (reference sequence). The CDR3 has 14 amino acids. The V and J ends lost 6 bases and 5 bases, in that order; junction bases with no gene match: 7.

A single count supports this clone. V usage is TRBV2 and J usage is TRBJ1-5; D not resolved. CDR1 is SNHLY, CDR2 FYNNEI, per germline. The CDR3 has 13 amino acids. Trimming cost V 5 bases and J 6 bases, with 11 bases left between them. The CDR3 loop is CASSHEGSQPQHF. DNA for the CDR3: TGTGCCAGCAGTCATGAAGGGAGTCAGCCCCAGCATTTT.

The chain links TRBV15 to TRBJ2-1; D remains unclear. V was shortened by 5 bases and J by 1 base, with 6 bases between the two germline ends. The germline V gene has CDR1 LNHNV and CDR2 YYDKDF (reference sequence). The length of the CDR3 is 13 residues. The CDR3 reads CATSGASYNEQFF. For the CDR3, the DNA is TGTGCCACCAGCGGAGCGTCCTACAATGAGCAGTTCTTC.

The rearrangement joins TRBV7-9 to TRBJ1-1; D possibly corresponds to TRBD1 (6 bases). CDR3 size: 19 residues. The germline V gene has CDR1 SEHNR and CDR2 FQNEAQ (reference sequence). V lost 0 bases and J lost 0, with 20 bases in between. Here the CDR3 reads CASSLAQLYLQGLNTEAFF. CDR3 DNA: TGTGCCAGCAGCTTAGCGCAATTGTATTTACAGGGCCTGAACACTGAAGCTTTCTTT.

This clone was seen just once. This chain joins TRBV5-4 and TRBJ1-4; 7 nucleotides align to TRBD1. The CDR3 consists of 15 residues. Per germline, CDR1 SGHNT and CDR2 YYREEE (reference sequence). The ends lost 4 bases at V and 5 bases at J; junction bases unmatched: 8. CDR3 amino acids: CASSLGTDDNEKLFF. The CDR3 DNA follows: TGTGCCAGCAGCCTTGGGACAGACGACAATGAAAAACTGTTTTTT.